The 14 T cell receptor beta chains listed next were all sequenced from one sample in a study of blood T cell repertoires in COVID-19. TCRdb's table, derived via immunoSEQ multiplex PCR, lists solely in-frame clones and lacks some. The sample has around 99,000 clones, more than 80% seen once. Sequencing input: peripheral blood. These receptors originate from a human donor in a cohort sampled during active COVID-19.

This rearrangement joins TRBV6-5 to TRBJ1-2; TRBD1 aligns across 8 bases. V dropped 8 bases and J dropped 4; count of bases not matched to a gene: 6. Germline loops: CDR1 MNHEY, CDR2 SVGAGI. CDR3 length equals 13 residues. The CDR3 DNA reads TGTGCCAGCCATGACAGGGGCCTCTATGGCTACACCTTC. Translation: CASHDRGLYGYTF.

The chain uses TRBV5-4 and TRBJ2-1, with 7 bases matching TRBD2. V trimming: 1 base; J trimming: 7 bases; junction bases outside the gene matches: 8. The germline CDR1 and CDR2 sequences are SGHNT and YYREEE (reference sequence). The CDR3 totals 15 residues. CDR3 region: CASSLFSGVWNEQFF. DNA for the CDR3: TGTGCCAGCAGCTTGTTCAGCGGGGTTTGGAATGAGCAGTTCTTC.

In this sample, this clone turned up once. J is TRBJ2-7 and V is TRBV6-5; 8 positions match TRBD2. Germline CDR1 reads MNHEY; CDR2 reads SVGAGI. Unmatched junction bases numbered 9, after V lost 8 bases and J lost 0 bases. The length of the CDR3 is 15 residues. The CDR3 region has the DNA TGTGCCAGCCCGGGGGGGGGACTAAGCTCCTACGAGCAGTACTTC. Protein sequence: CASPGGGLSSYEQYF.

The chain combines TRBV7-9 with TRBJ2-7; 11 bases agree with TRBD1. V lost 6 bases, J lost 5 bases, and 9 bases stayed unmatched. This CDR3 is 15 amino acids long. Per the germline V gene, CDR1 is SEHNR and CDR2 is FQNEAQ (reference sequence). The CDR3 spells CASSSGQGVFDEQYF. In DNA form, the CDR3 reads TGTGCCAGCAGTTCGGGACAGGGGGTCTTCGACGAGCAGTACTTC.

Worth noting for this clone: In the same sample, other DNA sequences code for this CDR3. The chain links TRBV19 to TRBJ1-2, with a possible D match to TRBD1 (5 bases). This CDR3 spans 13 amino acids. V was shortened by 5 bases and J by 4 bases, with 11 bases between the two germline ends. The germline V gene encodes CDR1 LNHDA and CDR2 SQIVND (reference sequence). CDR3 amino acids: CASSRQGTYGYTF. The CDR3 coding sequence is TGTGCCAGTAGTCGGCAGGGTACCTATGGCTACACCTTC.

V gene TRBV9 combines with J gene TRBJ1-3; no clear D gene. The CDR3 is 16 residues long. Trimming cost V 0 bases and J 0 bases, with 10 bases left between them. The germline V gene encodes CDR1 SGDLS and CDR2 YYNGEE. The CDR3 bases are TGTGCCAGCAGCGTAGGGAACGGAGGCTCTGGAAACACCATATATTTT. It yields the protein CASSVGNGGSGNTIYF.

In DNA, the CDR3 is TGTGCCACCAGCACCTTGACAGCAATAGATACGCAGTATTTT. Its protein is CATSTLTAIDTQYF. The chain uses TRBV15 and TRBJ2-3, with D maybe TRBD1 (5 bases). Trimming stripped 4 bases from V and 5 bases from J, with 13 bases between. The CDR3 spans 14 residues. Germline V gene sequence: CDR1 LNHNV, CDR2 YYDKDF (reference sequence).

The CDR3 is CASRKTTSGSSYEQYF. In nucleotides, the CDR3 is TGTGCCAGTAGGAAGACGACTAGCGGGAGCTCCTACGAGCAGTACTTC. This chain links TRBV19 with TRBJ2-7; 12 bases agree with TRBD2. In germline, CDR1 is LNHDA, CDR2 SQIVND (reference sequence). With V trimmed by 6 bases and J by 0 bases, 6 bases remained unmatched. CDR3 length: 16 residues.

This chain links TRBV2 with TRBJ1-1; D is perhaps TRBD1 (5 bases). The CDR3 contains 14 residues. Per the germline V gene, CDR1 is SNHLY and CDR2 is FYNNEI. The V end was cut by 7 bases, the J end by 1 base, with 13 bases between. CDR3 in DNA: TGTGCCAGCAAGGCAAGGGGCGCGAACACTGAAGCTTTCTTT. Protein sequence: CASKARGANTEAFF.

The gene calls are TRBV4-1 and TRBJ2-5; 9 bases align to TRBD2. The CDR3 runs 16 residues. Trimming at V came to 4 bases and at J to 5 bases, leaving 11 bases not matched to a gene. CDR1 is MGHRA, CDR2 YSYEKL, per germline. DNA of the CDR3: TGCGCCAGCAGCCCTTCCCGTGGCGGGGGGGACGAGACCCAGTACTTC. Its protein is CASSPSRGGGDETQYF.

The rearrangement links TRBV4-1 to TRBJ1-5; the D gene is possibly TRBD1 (6 bases). Trimming cost V 1 base and J 4 bases, with 23 bases left between them. This CDR3 region has 19 residues. Germline CDR1 MGHRA, CDR2 YSYEKL. The DNA of the CDR3 is TGCGCCAGCAGCCAAGGGATTTGGAGTGGGTCAGGGGCGAATCAGCCCCAGCATTTT. It yields the protein CASSQGIWSGSGANQPQHF.

The chain joins TRBV11-3 to TRBJ2-1; a weak D match, TRBD2 (6 bases). CDR3 length: 16 amino acids. Looked up from germline, CDR1 is SGHNT and CDR2 is YENEEA. Trimming shortened V by 4 bases and J by 4 bases, and 17 bases separated the two germline ends. CDR3 DNA sequence: TGTGCCAGCAGCTCTTACGCGGGCGGGGATTACAATGAGCAGTTCTTC. Protein product: CASSSYAGGDYNEQFF.

J is TRBJ1-3 and V is TRBV15; the match to TRBD1 covers 7 bases. With V trimmed by 3 bases and J by 0 bases, 14 bases remained unmatched. Germline CDR1 LNHNV, CDR2 YYDKDF (reference sequence). The CDR3 sequence is 19 residues long. The CDR3 sequence: CATSRDPRTGGISGNTIYF. The CDR3 nucleotides are TGTGCCACCAGCAGGGATCCCAGGACAGGCGGAATCTCTGGAAACACCATATATTTT.

This rearrangement joins TRBV21-1 to TRBJ2-7; the table's D call, TRBD1, has no DNA check behind it. TRBV21-1 is a documented pseudogene. The CDR3 length is 13 residues. CDR3 DNA: TGTGCCAGCAGCGCCCGAGAGACAGGGGAACAGTACTTC. Amino acids: CASSARETGEQYF.